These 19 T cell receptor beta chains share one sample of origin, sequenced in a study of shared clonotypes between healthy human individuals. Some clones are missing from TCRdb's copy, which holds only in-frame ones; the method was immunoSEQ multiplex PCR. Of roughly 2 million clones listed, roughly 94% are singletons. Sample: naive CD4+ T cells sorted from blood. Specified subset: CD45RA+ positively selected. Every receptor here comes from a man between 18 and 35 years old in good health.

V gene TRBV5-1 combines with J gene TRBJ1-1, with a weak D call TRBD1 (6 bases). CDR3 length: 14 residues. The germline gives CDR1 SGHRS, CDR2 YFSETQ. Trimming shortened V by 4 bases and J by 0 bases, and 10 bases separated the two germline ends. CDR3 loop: CASSVGHLNTEAFF. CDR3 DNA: TGCGCCAGCAGCGTGGGACATTTGAACACTGAAGCTTTCTTT.

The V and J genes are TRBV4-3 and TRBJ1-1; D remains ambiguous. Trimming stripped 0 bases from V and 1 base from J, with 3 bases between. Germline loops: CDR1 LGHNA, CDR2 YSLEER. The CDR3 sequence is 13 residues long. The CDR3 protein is CASSQEQNTEAFF. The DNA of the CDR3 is TGCGCCAGCAGCCAAGAACAGAACACTGAAGCTTTCTTT.

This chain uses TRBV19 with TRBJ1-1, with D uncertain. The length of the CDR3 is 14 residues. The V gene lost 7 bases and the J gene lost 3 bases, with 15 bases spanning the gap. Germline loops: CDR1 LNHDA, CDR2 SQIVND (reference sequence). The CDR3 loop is CASNQMVTYTEAFF. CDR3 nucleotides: TGTGCCAGTAACCAAATGGTCACGTACACTGAAGCTTTCTTT.

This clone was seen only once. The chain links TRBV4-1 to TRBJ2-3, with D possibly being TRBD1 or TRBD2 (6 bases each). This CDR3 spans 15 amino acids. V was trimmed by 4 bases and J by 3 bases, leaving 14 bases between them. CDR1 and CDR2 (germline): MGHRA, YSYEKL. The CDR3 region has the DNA TGCGCCAGCAGCCCCCGTGGGGGGCAGACAGATACGCAGTATTTT. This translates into CASSPRGGQTDTQYF.

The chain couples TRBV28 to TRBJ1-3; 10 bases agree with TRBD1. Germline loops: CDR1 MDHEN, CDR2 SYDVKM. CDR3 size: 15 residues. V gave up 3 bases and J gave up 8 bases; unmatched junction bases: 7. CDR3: CASSFLGTGVDTIYF. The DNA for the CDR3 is TGTGCCAGCAGTTTTCTTGGGACAGGGGTAGACACCATATATTTT.

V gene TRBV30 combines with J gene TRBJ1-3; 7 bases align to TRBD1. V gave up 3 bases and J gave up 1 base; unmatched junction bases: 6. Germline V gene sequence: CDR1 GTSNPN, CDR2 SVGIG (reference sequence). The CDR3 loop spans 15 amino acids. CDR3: CAWRRDSGSGNTIYF. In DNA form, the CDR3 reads TGTGCCTGGAGGCGGGACAGTGGTTCTGGAAACACCATATATTTT.

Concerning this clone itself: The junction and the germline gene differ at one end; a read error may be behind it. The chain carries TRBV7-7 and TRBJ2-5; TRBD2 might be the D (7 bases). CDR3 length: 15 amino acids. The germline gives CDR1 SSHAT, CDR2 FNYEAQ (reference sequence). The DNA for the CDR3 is TGTGCTAGCAGCCCAACGGGGGGCTTGGTGGAGACCCAGTACTTC. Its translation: CASSPTGGLVETQYF.

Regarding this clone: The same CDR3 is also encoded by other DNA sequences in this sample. CDR3 DNA sequence: TGTGCCAGCAGTCGGACGGGACCCTACGAGCAGTACTTC. Protein sequence: CASSRTGPYEQYF. The chain links TRBV7-2 to TRBJ2-7; tentatively, D is TRBD1 or TRBD2 (5 bases each). CDR3 length: 13 residues. Germline V lookup: CDR1 SGHTA, CDR2 FQGNSA. V dropped 6 bases and J dropped 2 bases, with 11 bases sitting between them.

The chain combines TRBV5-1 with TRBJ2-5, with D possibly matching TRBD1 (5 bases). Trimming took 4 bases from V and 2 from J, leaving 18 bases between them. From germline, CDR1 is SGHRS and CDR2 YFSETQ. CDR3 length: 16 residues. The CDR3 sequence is CASSKAPATGQETQYF. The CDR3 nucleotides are TGCGCCAGCAGCAAGGCTCCGGCCACAGGTCAAGAGACCCAGTACTTC.

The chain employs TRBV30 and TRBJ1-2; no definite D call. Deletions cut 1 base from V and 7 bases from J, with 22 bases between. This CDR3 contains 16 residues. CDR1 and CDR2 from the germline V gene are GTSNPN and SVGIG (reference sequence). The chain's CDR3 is CAWSDKNPGSRGGYTF. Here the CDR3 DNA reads TGTGCCTGGAGTGATAAAAACCCCGGGAGCCGGGGTGGCTACACCTTC.

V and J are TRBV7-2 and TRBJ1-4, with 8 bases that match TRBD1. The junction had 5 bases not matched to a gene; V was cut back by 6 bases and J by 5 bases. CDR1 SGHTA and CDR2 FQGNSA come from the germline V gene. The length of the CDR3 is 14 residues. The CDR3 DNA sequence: TGTGCCAGCAGACGGGACAGGATGAATGAAAAACTGTTTTTT. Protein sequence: CASRRDRMNEKLFF.

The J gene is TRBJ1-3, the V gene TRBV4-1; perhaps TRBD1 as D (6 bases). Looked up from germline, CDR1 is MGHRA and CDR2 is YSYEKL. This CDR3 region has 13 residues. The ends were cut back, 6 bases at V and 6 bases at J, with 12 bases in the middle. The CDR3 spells CASRGTSENTIYF. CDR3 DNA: TGCGCCAGCAGAGGGACATCGGAAAACACCATATATTTT.

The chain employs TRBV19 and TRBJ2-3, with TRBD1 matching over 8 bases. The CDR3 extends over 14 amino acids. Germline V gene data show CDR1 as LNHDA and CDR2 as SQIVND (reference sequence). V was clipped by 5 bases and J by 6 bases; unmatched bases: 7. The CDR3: CASSRQGATDTQYF. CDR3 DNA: TGTGCCAGTAGTCGGCAGGGGGCGACGGATACGCAGTATTTT. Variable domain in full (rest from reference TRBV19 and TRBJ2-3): DGGITQSPKYLFRKEGQNVTLSCEQNLNHDAMYWYRQDPGQGLRLIYYSQIVNDFQKGDIAEGYSVSREKKESFPLTVTSAQKNPTAFYLCASSRQGATDTQYFGPGTRLTVL.

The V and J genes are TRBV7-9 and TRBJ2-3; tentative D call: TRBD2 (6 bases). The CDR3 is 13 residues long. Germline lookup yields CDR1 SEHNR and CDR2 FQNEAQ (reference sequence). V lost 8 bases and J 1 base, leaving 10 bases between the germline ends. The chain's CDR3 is CASGPSGTDTQYF. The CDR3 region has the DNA TGTGCCAGCGGACCTAGCGGCACAGATACGCAGTATTTT.

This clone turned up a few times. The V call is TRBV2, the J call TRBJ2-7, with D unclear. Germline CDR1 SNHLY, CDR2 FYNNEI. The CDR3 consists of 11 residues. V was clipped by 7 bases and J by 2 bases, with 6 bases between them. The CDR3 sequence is CASNSPYEQYF. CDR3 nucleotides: TGTGCCAGCAACTCTCCCTACGAGCAGTACTTC.

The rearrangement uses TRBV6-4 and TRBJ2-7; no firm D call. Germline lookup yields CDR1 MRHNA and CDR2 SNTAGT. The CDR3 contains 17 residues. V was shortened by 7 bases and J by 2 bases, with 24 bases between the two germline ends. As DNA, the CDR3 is TGTGCCAGCATCACAACTCTATTTCATGGCAGACCCTACGAGCAGTACTTC. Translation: CASITTLFHGRPYEQYF.

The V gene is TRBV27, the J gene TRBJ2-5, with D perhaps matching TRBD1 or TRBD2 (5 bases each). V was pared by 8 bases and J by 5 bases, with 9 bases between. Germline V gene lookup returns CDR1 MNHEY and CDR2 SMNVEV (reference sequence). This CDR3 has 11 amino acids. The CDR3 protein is CASGTRETQYF. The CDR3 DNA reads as TGTGCCAGCGGGACGCGGGAGACCCAGTACTTC.

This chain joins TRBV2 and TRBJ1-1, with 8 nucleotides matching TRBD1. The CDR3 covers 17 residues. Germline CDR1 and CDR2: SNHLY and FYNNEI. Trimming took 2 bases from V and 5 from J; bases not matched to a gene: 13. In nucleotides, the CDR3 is TGTGCCAGCAGTGAAAAGAGAGACGACAGGGGCGTGACTGAAGCTTTCTTT. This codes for CASSEKRDDRGVTEAFF.

The CDR3 here is CASSADRVGDEKLFF. CDR3 coding DNA: TGTGCCAGCAGCGCCGACAGGGTCGGGGATGAAAAACTGTTTTTT. The chain links TRBV6-1 to TRBJ1-4, with 7 bases lining up with TRBD1. This CDR3 contains 15 residues. Germline CDR1 MNHNS, CDR2 SASEGT. V gave up 6 bases and J gave up 6 bases; unmatched junction bases: 10.